Listed below are T cell receptor beta chains from one sample, sequenced in a study of cytomegalovirus exposure and HLA in healthy donors. Produced via immunoSEQ multiplex PCR; TCRdb's table is partial and in-frame only. The table lists about 140,000 clones, 75% of them singletons. The sequenced sample consisted of PBMCs. The receptors were sampled from a man in his forties or fifties in good health and CMV-seronegative. Each CDR3 is given with its conserved first and last residue. The order of the fields is CDR3 length, clone size, V gene, D gene, J gene, CDR3 DNA, CDR3 protein. A D gene is named only where the DNA matches it firmly. Size tells how often a clone was seen (once, few, many) or the class of an expanded clone, and some rows leave it out.

>14|few|TRBV5-6|-|TRBJ1-1
TGTGCCAGCAGCTCCCCGGACTGGGACACTGAAGCTTTCTTT
CASSSPDWDTEAFF
>18|-|TRBV28|TRBD1|TRBJ2-2
TGTGCCAGCAGTTTAGTATGGGAGACAGGGGCGAACACCGGGGAGCTGTTTTTT
CASSLVWETGANTGELFF
>16|-|TRBV6-1|TRBD1|TRBJ2-2
TGTGCCAGCAGTGAAGAAGACAGGGGATACACCGGGGAGCTGTTTTTT
CASSEEDRGYTGELFF
>11|-|TRBV29-1|TRBD1|TRBJ1-1
TGCAGCGTTGGGGGACAGACTGAAGCTTTCTTT
CSVGGQTEAFF
>15|few|TRBV5-1|-|TRBJ2-7
TGCGCCAGCAGCTTGGGTGGGGGCGAGTACTACGAGCAGTACTTC
CASSLGGGEYYEQYF
>14|-|TRBV6-6|TRBD2|TRBJ2-5
TGTGCCACAAGACTAGCGGGGGGGCCAAAGACCCAGTACTTC
CATRLAGGPKTQYF
>16|-|TRBV7-2|-|TRBJ1-5
TGTGCCAGCAGCCCTAAATCGGGTAATAGCAATCAGCCCCAGCATTTT
CASSPKSGNSNQPQHF
>15|-|TRBV19|-|TRBJ2-2
TGTGCCAGTAGTATTGGGCCGACGCCCACCGGGGAGCTGTTTTTT
CASSIGPTPTGELFF
>14|-|TRBV7-9|TRBD1|TRBJ1-4
TGTGCCAGCAGCTCCGACAGGGACTTGGCCAAACTGTTTTTT
CASSSDRDLAKLFF
>18|-|TRBV7-2|-|TRBJ1-3
TGTGCCAGCAGCTTAGTGGGCCCCGTCGCTGAATCCGGAAACACCATATATTTT
CASSLVGPVAESGNTIYF
>16|-|TRBV7-3|-|TRBJ2-1
TGTGCCAGCAGCTTGGACTATTCATCGGTTTTGTATGAGCAGTTCTTC
CASSLDYSSVLYEQFF